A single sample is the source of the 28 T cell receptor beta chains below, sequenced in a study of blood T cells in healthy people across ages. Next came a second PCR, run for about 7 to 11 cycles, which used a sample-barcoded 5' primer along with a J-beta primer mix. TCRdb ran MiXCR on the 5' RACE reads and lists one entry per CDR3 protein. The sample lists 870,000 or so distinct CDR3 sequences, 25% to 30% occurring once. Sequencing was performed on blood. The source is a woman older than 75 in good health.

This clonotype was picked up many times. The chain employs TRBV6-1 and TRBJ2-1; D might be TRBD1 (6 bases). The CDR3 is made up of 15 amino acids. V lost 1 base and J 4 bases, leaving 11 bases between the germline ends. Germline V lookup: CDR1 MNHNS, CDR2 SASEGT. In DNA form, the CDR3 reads TGTGCCAGCAGTGAAGACAGGGCGCCGTACAATGAGCAGTTCTTC. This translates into CASSEDRAPYNEQFF.

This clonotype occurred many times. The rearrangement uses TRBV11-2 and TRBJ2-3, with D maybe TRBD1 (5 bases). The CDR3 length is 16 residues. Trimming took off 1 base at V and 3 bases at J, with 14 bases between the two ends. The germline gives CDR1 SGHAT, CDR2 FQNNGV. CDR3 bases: TGTGCCAGCAGCTTAGTAGGCCAAGCAGGGACAGATACGCAGTATTTT. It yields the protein CASSLVGQAGTDTQYF. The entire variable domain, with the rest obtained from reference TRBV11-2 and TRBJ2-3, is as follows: EAGVAQSPRYKIIEKRQSVAFWCNPISGHATLYWYQQILGQGPKLLIQFQNNGVVDDSQLPKDRFSAERLKGVDSTLKIQPAKLEDSAVYLCASSLVGQAGTDTQYFGPGTRLTVL.

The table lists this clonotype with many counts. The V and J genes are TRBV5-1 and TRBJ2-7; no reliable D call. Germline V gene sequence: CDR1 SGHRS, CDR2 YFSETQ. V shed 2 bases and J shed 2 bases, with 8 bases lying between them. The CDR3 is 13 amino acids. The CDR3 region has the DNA TGCGCCAGCAGCTTCTCTGGACCCTACGAGCAGTACTTC. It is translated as CASSFSGPYEQYF.

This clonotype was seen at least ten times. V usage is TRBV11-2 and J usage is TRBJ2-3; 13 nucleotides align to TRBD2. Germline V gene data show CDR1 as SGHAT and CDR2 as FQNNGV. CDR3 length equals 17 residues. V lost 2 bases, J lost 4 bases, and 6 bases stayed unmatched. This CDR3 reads CASSLRSGTSGADTQYF. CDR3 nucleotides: TGTGCCAGCAGCTTACGATCCGGGACTAGCGGGGCAGATACGCAGTATTTT.

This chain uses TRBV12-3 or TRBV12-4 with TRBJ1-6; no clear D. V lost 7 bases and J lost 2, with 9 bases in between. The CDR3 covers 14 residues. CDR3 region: CASTPGPYNSPLHF. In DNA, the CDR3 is TGTGCCAGCACCCCAGGCCCCTATAATTCACCCCTCCACTTT.

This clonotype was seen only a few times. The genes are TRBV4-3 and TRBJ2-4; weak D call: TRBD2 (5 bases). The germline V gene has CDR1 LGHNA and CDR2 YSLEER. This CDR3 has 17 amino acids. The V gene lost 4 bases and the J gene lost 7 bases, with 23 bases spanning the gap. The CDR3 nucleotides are TGCGCCAGCAGCCCGCGACCAGAAGACGGGATTTTGAACATTCAGTACTTC. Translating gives CASSPRPEDGILNIQYF.

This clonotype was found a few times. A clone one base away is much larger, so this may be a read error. As DNA, the CDR3 is TGCAGTGCCTATAGCGGGGGGGGTTCTCGCGAGCAGTACTTC. It yields the protein CSAYSGGGSREQYF. The chain carries TRBV20-1 and TRBJ2-7; 11 positions agree with TRBD2. Germline V gives CDR1 DFQATT, CDR2 SNEGSKA (reference sequence). The CDR3 runs 14 residues. Unmatched junction bases numbered 10, after V lost 6 bases and J lost 6 bases.

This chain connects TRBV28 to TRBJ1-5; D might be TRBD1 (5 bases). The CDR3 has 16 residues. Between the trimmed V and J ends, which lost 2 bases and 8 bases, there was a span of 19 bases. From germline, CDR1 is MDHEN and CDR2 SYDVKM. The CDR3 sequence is CASSLPTEGGGEPQHF. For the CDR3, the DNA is TGTGCCAGCAGTTTACCGACAGAGGGCGGGGGAGAGCCCCAGCATTTT.

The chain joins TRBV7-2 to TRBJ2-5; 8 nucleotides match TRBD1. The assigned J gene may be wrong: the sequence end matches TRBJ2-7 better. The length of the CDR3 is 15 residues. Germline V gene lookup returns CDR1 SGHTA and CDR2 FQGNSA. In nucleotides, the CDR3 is TGTGCCAGCAGACGAGGACAGGGACGGACCTACGAGCAGTACTTC. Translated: CASRRGQGRTYEQYF.

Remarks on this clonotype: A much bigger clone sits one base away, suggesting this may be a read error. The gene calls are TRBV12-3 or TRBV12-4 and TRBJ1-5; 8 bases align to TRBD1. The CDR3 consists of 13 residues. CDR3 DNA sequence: TGTGCCAGCGGACAGGGTAGCAATCGGCCCCAGCATTTT. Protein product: CASGQGSNRPQHF.

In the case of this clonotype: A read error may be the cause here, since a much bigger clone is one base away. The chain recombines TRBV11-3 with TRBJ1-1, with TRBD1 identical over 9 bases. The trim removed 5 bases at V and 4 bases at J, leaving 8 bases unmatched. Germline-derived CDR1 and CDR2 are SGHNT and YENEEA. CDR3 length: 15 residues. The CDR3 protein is CASSHSGTGITEAFF. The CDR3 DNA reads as TGTGCCAGCAGCCATTCCGGGACAGGGATCACTGAAGCTTTCTTT. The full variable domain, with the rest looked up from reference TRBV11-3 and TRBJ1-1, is EAGVVQSPRYKIIEKKQPVAFWCNPISGHNTLYWYLQNLGQGPELLIRYENEEAVDDSQLPKDRFSAERLKGVDSTLKIQPAELGDSAVYLCASSHSGTGITEAFFGQGTRLTVV.

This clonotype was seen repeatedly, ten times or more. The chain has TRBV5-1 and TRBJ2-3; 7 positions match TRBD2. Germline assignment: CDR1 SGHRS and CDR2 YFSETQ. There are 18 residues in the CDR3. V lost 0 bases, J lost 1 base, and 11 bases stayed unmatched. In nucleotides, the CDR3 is TGCGCCAGCAGCTTGGAGGTAGCGGGCCGACTTGGCACAGATACGCAGTATTTT. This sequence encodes CASSLEVAGRLGTDTQYF.

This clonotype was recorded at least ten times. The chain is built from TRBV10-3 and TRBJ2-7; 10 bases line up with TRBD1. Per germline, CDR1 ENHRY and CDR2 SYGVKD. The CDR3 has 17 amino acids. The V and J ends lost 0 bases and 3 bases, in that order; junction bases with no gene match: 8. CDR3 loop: CAISESTPGQGFYEQYF. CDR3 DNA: TGTGCCATCAGTGAGTCGACTCCGGGACAGGGGTTCTACGAGCAGTACTTC.

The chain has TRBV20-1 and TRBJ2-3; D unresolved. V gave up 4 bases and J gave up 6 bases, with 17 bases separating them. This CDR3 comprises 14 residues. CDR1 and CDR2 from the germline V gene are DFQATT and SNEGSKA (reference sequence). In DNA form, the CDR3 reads TGCAGTGCTACCCGCCAAACCCTAACGGATACGCAGTATTTT. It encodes CSATRQTLTDTQYF.

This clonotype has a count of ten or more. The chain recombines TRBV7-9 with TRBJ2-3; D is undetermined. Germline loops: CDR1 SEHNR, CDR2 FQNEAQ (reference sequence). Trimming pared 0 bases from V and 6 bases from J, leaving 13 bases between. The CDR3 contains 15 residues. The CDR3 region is CASSLAGTGSDTQYF. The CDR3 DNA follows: TGTGCCAGCAGCTTAGCGGGTACGGGCTCGGATACGCAGTATTTT.

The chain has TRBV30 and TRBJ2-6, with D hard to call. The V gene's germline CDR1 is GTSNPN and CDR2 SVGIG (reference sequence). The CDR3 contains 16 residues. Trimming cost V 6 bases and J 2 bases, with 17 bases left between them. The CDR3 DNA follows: TGTGCCTGCCCTACCCCTTATGCGGCTGGGGCCAACGTCCTGACTTTC. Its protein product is CACPTPYAAGANVLTF.

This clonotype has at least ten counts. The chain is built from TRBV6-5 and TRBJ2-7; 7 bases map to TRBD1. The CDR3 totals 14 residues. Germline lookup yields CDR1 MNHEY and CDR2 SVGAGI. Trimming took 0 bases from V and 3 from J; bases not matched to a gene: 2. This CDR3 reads CASSYSGTDYEQYF. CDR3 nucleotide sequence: TGTGCCAGCAGTTACTCGGGGACAGACTACGAGCAGTACTTC.

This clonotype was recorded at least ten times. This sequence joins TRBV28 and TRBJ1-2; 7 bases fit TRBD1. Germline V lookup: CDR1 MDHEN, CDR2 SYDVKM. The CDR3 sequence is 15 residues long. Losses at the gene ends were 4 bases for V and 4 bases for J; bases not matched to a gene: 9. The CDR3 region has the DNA TGTGCCAGCAGTTCCCGGGACAGCGACTTCTATGGCTACACCTTC. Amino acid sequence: CASSSRDSDFYGYTF.

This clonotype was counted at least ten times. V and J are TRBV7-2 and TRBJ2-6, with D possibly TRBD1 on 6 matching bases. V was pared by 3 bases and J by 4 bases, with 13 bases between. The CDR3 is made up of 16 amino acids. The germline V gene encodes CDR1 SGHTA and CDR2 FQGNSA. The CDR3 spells CASSLPGVFGANVLTF. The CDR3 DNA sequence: TGTGCCAGCAGCTTGCCAGGGGTATTCGGGGCCAACGTCCTGACTTTC.

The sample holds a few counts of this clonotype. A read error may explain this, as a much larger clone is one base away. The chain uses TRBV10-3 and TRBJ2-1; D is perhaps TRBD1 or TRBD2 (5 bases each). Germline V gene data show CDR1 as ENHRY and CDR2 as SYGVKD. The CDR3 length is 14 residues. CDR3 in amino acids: CAISESTDYDEQFF. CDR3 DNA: TGTGCCATCAGTGAGTCGACAGACTACGATGAGCAGTTCTTC.

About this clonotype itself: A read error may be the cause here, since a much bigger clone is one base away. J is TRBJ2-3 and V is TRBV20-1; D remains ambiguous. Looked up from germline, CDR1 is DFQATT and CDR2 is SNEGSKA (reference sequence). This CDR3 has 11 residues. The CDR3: CRAPWANTQYF. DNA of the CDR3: TGCAGGGCCCCGTGGGCCAATACGCAGTATTTT.

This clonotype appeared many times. In DNA, the CDR3 is TGCAGTGTCTCGCGGAAAGAGACCCAGTACTTC. This translates into CSVSRKETQYF. The J gene is TRBJ2-5, the V gene TRBV20-1; D not certain. Germline V CDR1 and CDR2: DFQATT, SNEGSKA (reference sequence). Trimming left V 7 bases short and J 3 bases short, with 9 bases between. CDR3 size: 11 residues.

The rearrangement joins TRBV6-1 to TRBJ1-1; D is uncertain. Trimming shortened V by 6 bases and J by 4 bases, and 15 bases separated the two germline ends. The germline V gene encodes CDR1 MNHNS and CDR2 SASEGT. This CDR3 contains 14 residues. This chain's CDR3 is CASRASGILTEAFF. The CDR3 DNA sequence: TGTGCCAGCAGGGCGTCCGGGATCCTCACTGAAGCTTTCTTT.

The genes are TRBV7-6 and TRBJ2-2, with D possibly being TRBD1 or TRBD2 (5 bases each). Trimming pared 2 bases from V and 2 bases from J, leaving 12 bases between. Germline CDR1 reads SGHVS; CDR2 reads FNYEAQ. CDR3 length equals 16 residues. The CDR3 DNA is TGTGCCAGCAGCTTATTAGGGACCAGAAACACCGGGGAGCTGTTTTTT. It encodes CASSLLGTRNTGELFF.

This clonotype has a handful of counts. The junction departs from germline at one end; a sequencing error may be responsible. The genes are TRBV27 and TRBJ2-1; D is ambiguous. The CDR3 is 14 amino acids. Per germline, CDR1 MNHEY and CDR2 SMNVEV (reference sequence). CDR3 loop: CACSLTRVVNEQFF. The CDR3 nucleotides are TGTGCCTGCAGTTTAACGCGTGTGGTCAATGAGCAGTTCTTC.

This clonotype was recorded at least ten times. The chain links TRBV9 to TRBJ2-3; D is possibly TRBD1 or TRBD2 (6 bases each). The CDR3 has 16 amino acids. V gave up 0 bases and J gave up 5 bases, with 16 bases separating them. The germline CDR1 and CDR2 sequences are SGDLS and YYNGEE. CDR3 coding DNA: TGTGCCAGCAGCGTAGTTGGAGGGGGAGTCGGAGATACGCAGTATTTT. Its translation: CASSVVGGGVGDTQYF.

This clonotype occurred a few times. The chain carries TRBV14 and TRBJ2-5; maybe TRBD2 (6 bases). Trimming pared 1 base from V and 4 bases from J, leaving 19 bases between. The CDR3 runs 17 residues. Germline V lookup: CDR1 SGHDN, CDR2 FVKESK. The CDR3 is CASSQGSIFGGRETQYF. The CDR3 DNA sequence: TGTGCCAGCAGCCAAGGATCAATTTTCGGGGGTCGAGAGACCCAGTACTTC. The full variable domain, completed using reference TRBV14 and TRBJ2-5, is EAGVTQFPSHSVIEKGQTVTLRCDPISGHDNLYWYRRVMGKEIKFLLHFVKESKQDESGMPNNRFLAERTGGTYSTLKVQPAELEDSGVYFCASSQGSIFGGRETQYFGPGTRLLVL.

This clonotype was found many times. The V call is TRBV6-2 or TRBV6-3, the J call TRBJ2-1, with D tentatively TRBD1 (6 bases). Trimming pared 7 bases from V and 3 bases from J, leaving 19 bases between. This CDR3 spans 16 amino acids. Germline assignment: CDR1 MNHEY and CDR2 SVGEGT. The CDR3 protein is CASKRQGGIRYNEQFF. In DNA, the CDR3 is TGTGCCAGCAAGAGACAAGGGGGAATTCGCTACAATGAGCAGTTCTTC.